The rows below give T cell receptor beta chains drawn from one sample of a study of CD8+ T cells in alopecia areata. Clones were read by immunoSEQ multiplex PCR, and TCRdb kept only the in-frame ones, dropping some. Found here are about 110,000 clones, 55% to 60% of them singletons; the top ten hold roughly 25%. Sequenced: NKG2D-low CD8+ T cells sorted from blood. The receptors shown here come from a human donor with alopecia areata. The CDR3 runs from the conserved cysteine through the conserved F or W. Fields, in order: V gene, J gene, clone size, D gene, CDR3 protein, CDR3 DNA. The D gene is left open where the match is weak. Size is stated for part of the rows, as once, few or many counts, or as a class when the clone is expanded.

v_gene: TRBV5-1; j_gene: TRBJ1-1; abundance: NA; d_gene: NA; CDR3aa: CASSLAGLPYTEAFF; CDR3nt: TGCGCCAGCAGCTTGGCGGGGTTGCCGTACACTGAAGCTTTCTTT
v_gene: TRBV4-2; j_gene: TRBJ2-5; abundance: NA; d_gene: NA; CDR3aa: CASSQGGAETQYF; CDR3nt: TGTGCCAGCAGCCAAGGTGGGGCGGAGACCCAGTACTTC
v_gene: TRBV27; j_gene: TRBJ2-2; abundance: NA; d_gene: NA; CDR3aa: CASSHNSRVLNTGELFF; CDR3nt: TGTGCCAGCAGCCACAATTCCCGGGTCTTGAACACCGGGGAGCTGTTTTTT
v_gene: TRBV27; j_gene: TRBJ2-1; abundance: NA; d_gene: NA; CDR3aa: CASSLLGGSSDEQFF; CDR3nt: TGTGCCAGCAGTTTATTGGGAGGCTCGAGCGATGAGCAGTTCTTC
v_gene: TRBV25-1; j_gene: TRBJ2-7; abundance: few; d_gene: NA; CDR3aa: CASSDLGGGPLEEQYF; CDR3nt: TGTGCCAGCAGTGACTTAGGAGGGGGGCCTTTGGAAGAGCAGTACTTC
v_gene: TRBV10-1; j_gene: TRBJ2-1; abundance: NA; d_gene: TRBD2; CDR3aa: CASSESTGLVGEQFF; CDR3nt: TGCGCCAGCAGTGAGTCGACGGGACTAGTGGGTGAGCAGTTCTTC
v_gene: TRBV29-1; j_gene: TRBJ1-2; abundance: NA; d_gene: NA; CDR3aa: CSVVSDYGYTF; CDR3nt: TGCAGCGTTGTCTCCGATTATGGCTACACCTTC
v_gene: TRBV27; j_gene: TRBJ2-7; abundance: NA; d_gene: TRBD2; CDR3aa: CASSWSGSAYEQYF; CDR3nt: TGTGCCAGCAGTTGGAGCGGGAGTGCCTACGAGCAGTACTTC
v_gene: TRBV28; j_gene: TRBJ2-3; abundance: NA; d_gene: NA; CDR3aa: CASSGEERGTDTQYF; CDR3nt: TGTGCCAGCAGCGGCGAGGAAAGGGGCACAGATACGCAGTATTTT
v_gene: TRBV7-9; j_gene: TRBJ2-6; abundance: few; d_gene: NA; CDR3aa: CASSLGGIGANVLTF; CDR3nt: TGTGCCAGCAGCTTGGGGGGAATTGGGGCCAACGTCCTGACTTTC
v_gene: TRBV30; j_gene: TRBJ1-3; abundance: NA; d_gene: NA; CDR3aa: CAWASRGNTIYF; CDR3nt: TGTGCCTGGGCCTCCAGGGGAAACACCATATATTTT
v_gene: TRBV27; j_gene: TRBJ2-2; abundance: NA; d_gene: NA; CDR3aa: CATTRGTGELFF; CDR3nt: TGCGCAACAACCCGCGGAACCGGGGAGCTGTTTTTT
v_gene: TRBV28; j_gene: TRBJ2-1; abundance: NA; d_gene: NA; CDR3aa: CASSLKVLSWSSYNEQFF; CDR3nt: TGTGCCAGCAGTTTAAAGGTGCTGAGTTGGAGCTCCTACAATGAGCAGTTCTTC
v_gene: TRBV9; j_gene: TRBJ2-1; abundance: few; d_gene: NA; CDR3aa: CASSDDQGEQFF; CDR3nt: TGTGCCAGCAGCGATGACCAGGGTGAGCAGTTCTTC
v_gene: TRBV13; j_gene: TRBJ2-7; abundance: NA; d_gene: NA; CDR3aa: CASSGTPGLPYEQYF; CDR3nt: TGTGCCAGCAGCGGAACACCGGGACTTCCATACGAGCAGTACTTC
v_gene: TRBV28; j_gene: TRBJ2-1; abundance: NA; d_gene: NA; CDR3aa: CASSPVVDEQFF; CDR3nt: TGTGCCAGCAGTCCAGTGGTCGATGAGCAGTTCTTC
v_gene: TRBV9; j_gene: TRBJ1-3; abundance: NA; d_gene: NA; CDR3aa: CASSVDGNTIYF; CDR3nt: TGTGCCAGCAGCGTAGACGGAAACACCATATATTTT
v_gene: TRBV7-9; j_gene: TRBJ2-2; abundance: once; d_gene: NA; CDR3aa: CASSLERTGDTGELFF; CDR3nt: TGTGCCAGCAGCTTAGAGAGAACCGGGGACACCGGGGAGCTGTTTTTT
v_gene: TRBV28; j_gene: TRBJ2-7; abundance: NA; d_gene: NA; CDR3aa: CASMTGYEQYF; CDR3nt: TGTGCCAGCATGACAGGCTACGAGCAGTACTTC
v_gene: TRBV7-9; j_gene: TRBJ2-3; abundance: few; d_gene: TRBD1; CDR3aa: CASSSGQGADTQYF; CDR3nt: TGTGCCAGCAGCTCGGGACAGGGAGCAGATACGCAGTATTTT
v_gene: TRBV5-1; j_gene: TRBJ2-1; abundance: NA; d_gene: NA; CDR3aa: CASSLGGDPYNEQFF; CDR3nt: TGCGCCAGCAGCTTGGGCGGGGACCCGTACAATGAGCAGTTCTTC
v_gene: TRBV28; j_gene: TRBJ1-5; abundance: few; d_gene: NA; CDR3aa: CASSYLGSFNQPQHF; CDR3nt: TGTGCCAGCAGTTACCTCGGGAGTTTCAATCAGCCCCAGCATTTT
v_gene: TRBV28; j_gene: TRBJ2-7; abundance: NA; d_gene: TRBD2; CDR3aa: CASSFPGTSGRAPYEQYF; CDR3nt: TGTGCCAGCAGTTTTCCGGGGACTAGCGGGAGGGCTCCCTACGAGCAGTACTTC
v_gene: TRBV29-1; j_gene: TRBJ1-2; abundance: NA; d_gene: NA; CDR3aa: CSVRPTSNYGYTF; CDR3nt: TGCAGCGTTCGGCCCACGTCTAACTATGGCTACACCTTC
v_gene: TRBV6-5; j_gene: TRBJ2-7; abundance: NA; d_gene: TRBD2; CDR3aa: CASTGGLAGTYEQYF; CDR3nt: TGTGCCAGCACCGGTGGGCTAGCGGGGACCTACGAGCAGTACTTC
v_gene: TRBV11-3; j_gene: TRBJ2-1; abundance: NA; d_gene: NA; CDR3aa: CASSLDLAEYNEQFF; CDR3nt: TGTGCCAGCAGCTTAGATTTGGCGGAGTACAATGAGCAGTTCTTC
v_gene: TRBV4-3; j_gene: TRBJ2-6; abundance: NA; d_gene: NA; CDR3aa: CAISGTSGSPSDVLTF; CDR3nt: TGCGCCATTTCCGGGACCTCGGGATCCCCTTCAGATGTCCTGACTTTC
v_gene: TRBV4-1; j_gene: TRBJ1-5; abundance: NA; d_gene: NA; CDR3aa: CASSQVRGRNQPQHF; CDR3nt: TGCGCCAGCAGCCAAGTGAGAGGCCGTAATCAGCCCCAGCATTTT
v_gene: TRBV5-1; j_gene: TRBJ1-1; abundance: NA; d_gene: NA; CDR3aa: CASSLNPRGSNTEAFF; CDR3nt: TGCGCCAGCAGCTTGAACCCGCGGGGGTCGAACACTGAAGCTTTCTTT
v_gene: TRBV29-1; j_gene: TRBJ2-1; abundance: NA; d_gene: TRBD2; CDR3aa: CSVEGTSGILTYNEQFF; CDR3nt: TGCAGCGTTGAAGGGACTAGCGGGATCCTGACCTACAATGAGCAGTTCTTC
v_gene: TRBV21-1; j_gene: TRBJ2-7; abundance: few; d_gene: NA; CDR3aa: CASSKKAYTPRGYVGPSYEQYF; CDR3nt: TGTGCCAGCAGCAAAAAGGCGTACACCCCAAGAGGGTATGTAGGGCCCAGCTACGAGCAGTACTTC
v_gene: TRBV6-1; j_gene: TRBJ2-5; abundance: NA; d_gene: NA; CDR3aa: CASTNIGPQETQYF; CDR3nt: TGTGCCAGCACTAATATTGGACCTCAAGAGACCCAGTACTTC
v_gene: TRBV29-1; j_gene: TRBJ2-2; abundance: NA; d_gene: NA; CDR3aa: CSVEGEGNTGELFF; CDR3nt: TGCAGCGTTGAAGGGGAAGGGAACACCGGGGAGCTGTTTTTT
v_gene: TRBV7-2; j_gene: TRBJ2-5; abundance: NA; d_gene: TRBD1; CDR3aa: CASSSDRLWETQYF; CDR3nt: TGTGCCAGCAGCTCGGACAGGCTCTGGGAGACCCAGTACTTC
v_gene: TRBV2; j_gene: TRBJ2-3; abundance: NA; d_gene: TRBD2; CDR3aa: CASSIGLALDTQYF; CDR3nt: TGTGCCAGCAGTATAGGACTAGCTCTAGATACGCAGTATTTT
v_gene: TRBV27; j_gene: TRBJ1-5; abundance: NA; d_gene: NA; CDR3aa: CASSLFFNSNQPQHF; CDR3nt: TGTGCCAGCAGTTTATTTTTTAATAGCAATCAGCCCCAGCATTTT
v_gene: TRBV4-1; j_gene: TRBJ1-1; abundance: NA; d_gene: NA; CDR3aa: CASSQDSAYTEAFF; CDR3nt: TGCGCCAGCAGCCAAGACTCGGCTTACACTGAAGCTTTCTTT
v_gene: TRBV14; j_gene: TRBJ2-1; abundance: NA; d_gene: NA; CDR3aa: CASSQGQGLPNEQFF; CDR3nt: TGTGCCAGCAGCCAAGGTCAGGGACTCCCCAATGAGCAGTTCTTC
v_gene: TRBV27; j_gene: TRBJ2-7; abundance: once; d_gene: NA; CDR3aa: CASSLSGNYEQYF; CDR3nt: TGTGCCAGCAGTTTATCCGGAAACTACGAGCAGTACTTC
v_gene: TRBV11-2; j_gene: TRBJ1-5; abundance: once; d_gene: NA; CDR3aa: CASSLGTGQPQHF; CDR3nt: TGTGCCAGCAGCTTAGGAACAGGTCAGCCCCAGCATTTT
v_gene: TRBV6-1; j_gene: TRBJ2-1; abundance: NA; d_gene: NA; CDR3aa: CASSDLSPIGYNEQFF; CDR3nt: TGTGCCAGCAGTGATTTGAGCCCGATAGGGTACAATGAGCAGTTCTTC
v_gene: TRBV7-9; j_gene: TRBJ2-2; abundance: NA; d_gene: TRBD1; CDR3aa: CASSSGTANTGELFF; CDR3nt: TGTGCCAGCAGCTCCGGGACAGCGAACACCGGGGAGCTGTTTTTT
v_gene: TRBV7-6; j_gene: TRBJ1-2; abundance: NA; d_gene: NA; CDR3aa: CASSLTSDGMLYGYTF; CDR3nt: TGTGCCAGCAGCTTAACTTCGGACGGAATGCTCTATGGCTACACCTTC
v_gene: TRBV6-5; j_gene: TRBJ2-7; abundance: few; d_gene: NA; CDR3aa: CASSYSSWALSYEQYF; CDR3nt: TGTGCCAGCAGTTACTCGAGTTGGGCACTCTCCTACGAGCAGTACTTC
v_gene: TRBV5-4; j_gene: TRBJ1-1; abundance: NA; d_gene: NA; CDR3aa: CASSLDRQTEAFF; CDR3nt: TGTGCCAGCAGCTTGGACCGGCAAACTGAAGCTTTCTTT
v_gene: TRBV28; j_gene: TRBJ2-5; abundance: NA; d_gene: NA; CDR3aa: CASSVPGREETQYF; CDR3nt: TGTGCCAGCAGTGTTCCCGGGAGAGAAGAGACCCAGTACTTC
v_gene: TRBV10-2; j_gene: TRBJ2-7; abundance: few; d_gene: NA; CDR3aa: CASSLSWESGEQYF; CDR3nt: TGTGCCAGCAGTTTATCTTGGGAGTCGGGCGAGCAGTACTTC
v_gene: TRBV4-1; j_gene: TRBJ1-1; abundance: NA; d_gene: TRBD1; CDR3aa: CASSQSYTGGTEAFF; CDR3nt: TGCGCCAGCAGCCAATCCTATACAGGGGGCACTGAAGCTTTCTTT
v_gene: TRBV13; j_gene: TRBJ2-7; abundance: NA; d_gene: TRBD2; CDR3aa: CASSGGVEQYF; CDR3nt: TGTGCCAGCAGCGGGGGGGTCGAGCAGTACTTC
v_gene: TRBV30; j_gene: TRBJ2-1; abundance: NA; d_gene: NA; CDR3aa: CAWSMSTYNEQFF; CDR3nt: TGTGCCTGGAGCATGAGCACCTACAATGAGCAGTTCTTC